Each of the 32 T cell receptor beta chains below was sequenced from the same sample in a study of blood T cell repertoires in COVID-19. Using immunoSEQ multiplex PCR, the repertoire was profiled, and TCRdb retains in-frame clones only, with some absent. The data show some 150,000 clones, roughly 87% seen once. The sample comprised peripheral blood. The source of these receptors is a human donor in a cohort sampled during active COVID-19.

This rearrangement joins TRBV6-2 or TRBV6-3 to TRBJ1-4; the D is unclear. CDR3 length: 15 residues. Germline assignment: CDR1 MNHEY and CDR2 SVGEGT. Trimming took off 5 bases at V and 6 bases at J, with 16 bases between the two ends. The CDR3 DNA is TGTGCCAGCAGTAGGAGCACGGTACTGGATGAAAAACTGTTTTTT. Its translation is CASSRSTVLDEKLFF.

The chain joins TRBV9 to TRBJ1-1, with D possibly matching TRBD1 (6 bases). This CDR3 is built from 13 residues. V was trimmed by 0 bases and J by 6 bases, leaving 9 bases between them. Germline V lookup: CDR1 SGDLS, CDR2 YYNGEE. In DNA form, the CDR3 reads TGTGCCAGCAGCGTAGGAGGGGGGGCTGAAGCTTTCTTT. Encoded protein: CASSVGGGAEAFF.

The chain recombines TRBV2 with TRBJ1-5; TRBD1 aligns across 7 bases. CDR3 length equals 14 residues. J gave up 5 bases and V 5 bases, and 6 bases lay outside the gene matches. Looked up from germline, CDR1 is SNHLY and CDR2 is FYNNEI. For the CDR3, the DNA is TGTGCCAGCAGTCTGACAGGGTTCGATCAGCCCCAGCATTTT. It yields the protein CASSLTGFDQPQHF.

This clone has just a few counts. The V call is TRBV3-1 (or the pseudogene TRBV3-2), the J call TRBJ1-1, with D unclear. The germline V gene has CDR1 LGHDT and CDR2 YNNKEL (reference sequence). V shed 1 base and J shed 11 bases, with 8 bases lying between them. The CDR3 has 11 amino acids. The CDR3 nucleotides are TGTGCCAGCAGCCAAGTGAAGGAGGCTTTCTTT. This encodes CASSQVKEAFF.

The chain joins TRBV4-1 to TRBJ1-4; D uncertain. The CDR3 is 17 residues long. Trimming shortened V by 5 bases and J by 6 bases, and 22 bases separated the two germline ends. Germline CDR1 reads MGHRA; CDR2 reads YSYEKL. Here the CDR3 DNA reads TGCGCCAGCAGCGCTTACCTTCGTACCAGAGGGCATGAAAAACTGTTTTTT. Residues: CASSAYLRTRGHEKLFF.

The chain recombines TRBV7-2 with TRBJ1-1; TRBD1 aligns across 8 bases. This CDR3 is 16 amino acids long. Per germline, CDR1 SGHTA and CDR2 FQGNSA. With 1 base clipped from V and 3 bases from J, the junction kept 7 bases outside the gene matches. Written as DNA, the CDR3 is TGTGCCAGCAGCTTAGACCTACAGGGGGGGTACACTGAAGCTTTCTTT. It encodes CASSLDLQGGYTEAFF.

The rearrangement links TRBV13 to TRBJ2-7; 7 positions agree with TRBD2. The germline V gene encodes CDR1 PRHDT and CDR2 FYEKMQ (reference sequence). This CDR3 comprises 13 residues. The V and J ends lost 5 bases and 2 bases, in that order; junction bases with no gene match: 3. CDR3 loop: CASSRAGAYEQYF. CDR3 sequence (DNA): TGTGCCAGCAGCAGGGCGGGGGCCTACGAGCAGTACTTC.

This clone appeared a single time. V is TRBV12-3 or TRBV12-4 and J is TRBJ1-1, with a weak D call TRBD1 (5 bases). The length of the CDR3 is 13 residues. The germline V and J ends were trimmed by 2 bases and 1 base, with 5 bases remaining between them. The CDR3 protein is CASSLTGNTEAFF. The CDR3 bases are TGTGCCAGCAGTTTAACAGGGAACACTGAAGCTTTCTTT.

For the CDR3, the DNA is TGTGCCAGCAGCTTGGGGGGAGCTTTCTTT. Translation gives CASSLGGAFF. V is TRBV7-2 and J is TRBJ1-1, with D perhaps matching TRBD1 (5 bases). This CDR3 is built from 10 residues. Germline CDR1 SGHTA, CDR2 FQGNSA. V was clipped by 3 bases and J by 10 bases, with 6 bases between them.

The V and J genes are TRBV18 and TRBJ1-6; 10 bases are shared with TRBD1. V was pared by 3 bases and J by 1 base, with 12 bases of the junction left unmatched. Germline V gene data show CDR1 as KGHSH and CDR2 as LQKENI. The length of the CDR3 is 20 residues. The CDR3 DNA reads TGTGCCAGCTCACCCATTATGGGGACAGGGGTTTCATCCTATAATTCACCCCTCCACTTT. It is translated as CASSPIMGTGVSSYNSPLHF.

This chain connects TRBV5-4 to TRBJ2-5, with D possibly matching TRBD1 (5 bases). This CDR3 contains 13 residues. Trimming took off 4 bases at V and 1 base at J, with 8 bases between the two ends. Germline lookup yields CDR1 SGHNT and CDR2 YYREEE (reference sequence). The CDR3 region has the DNA TGTGCCAGCAGCATTGACAGCCAAGAGACCCAGTACTTC. Translation: CASSIDSQETQYF.

V is TRBV7-9 and J is TRBJ1-2, with 10 bases fitting TRBD1. This CDR3 is 15 amino acids long. CDR1 is SEHNR, CDR2 FQNEAQ, per germline (reference sequence). V lost 4 bases to trimming and J lost 6 bases; unmatched junction nucleotides: 8. This chain's CDR3 is CASSWGGQGTDGYTF. CDR3 DNA: TGTGCCAGCAGCTGGGGGGGACAGGGGACGGATGGCTACACCTTC.

The chain employs TRBV7-8 and TRBJ2-3; 10 bases fit TRBD2. CDR3 length: 17 amino acids. CDR1 SGHVS and CDR2 FQNEAQ come from the germline V gene. The junction had 10 bases not matched to a gene; V was cut back by 2 bases and J by 5 bases. This CDR3 reads CASSLSITSGVVDTQYF. Here the CDR3 DNA reads TGTGCCAGCAGCTTAAGTATAACTAGCGGGGTTGTAGATACGCAGTATTTT.

The chain joins TRBV9 to TRBJ2-3; 10 bases line up with TRBD2. Germline V gene data show CDR1 as SGDLS and CDR2 as YYNGEE. Trimming at V came to 0 bases and at J to 2 bases, leaving 9 bases not matched to a gene. This CDR3 is built from 18 residues. CDR3 region: CASSVVGSGGSFTDTQYF. The CDR3 region has the DNA TGTGCCAGCAGCGTAGTTGGTAGCGGGGGGTCTTTCACAGATACGCAGTATTTT. The variable domain in full, with the rest retrieved from reference TRBV9 and TRBJ2-3, is DSGVTQTPKHLITATGQRVTLRCSPRSGDLSVYWYQQSLDQGLQFLIQYYNGEERAKGNILERFSAQQFPDLHSELNLSSLELGDSALYFCASSVVGSGGSFTDTQYFGPGTRLTVL.

The rearrangement uses TRBV10-3 and TRBJ1-2, with 8 bases identical to TRBD1. The CDR3 spans 14 residues. Trimming cost V 6 bases and J 4 bases; bases outside gene matches: 7. From germline, CDR1 is ENHRY and CDR2 SYGVKD. The CDR3 is CAISGTGDSYGYTF. CDR3 DNA sequence: TGTGCCATCAGCGGGACAGGCGATTCCTATGGCTACACCTTC.

DNA for the CDR3: TGTGCCAGTAGTACCGACAGAGCCTTTACCTACGAGCAGTACTTC. It encodes CASSTDRAFTYEQYF. The V call is TRBV19, the J call TRBJ2-7, with D maybe TRBD1 (5 bases). Trimming shortened V by 4 bases and J by 2 bases, and 15 bases separated the two germline ends. The CDR3 runs to 15 residues. Germline assignment: CDR1 LNHDA and CDR2 SQIVND (reference sequence).

The chain is built from TRBV19 and TRBJ1-2, with D possibly TRBD1 on 6 matching bases. The germline V gene has CDR1 LNHDA and CDR2 SQIVND (reference sequence). The length of the CDR3 is 14 residues. The V and J ends lost 10 bases and 12 bases respectively, with 27 bases between them. DNA of the CDR3: TGTGCCACCCGAAAGGACAGATACTCTCCTGGGGACACCTTC. It specifies CATRKDRYSPGDTF.

V usage is TRBV27 and J usage is TRBJ2-5, with 7 bases aligning to TRBD1. The CDR3 has 15 amino acids. The V segment lost 3 bases and the J segment 3 bases; nucleotides outside the gene matches: 7. The germline V gene encodes CDR1 MNHEY and CDR2 SMNVEV (reference sequence). CDR3 amino acids: CASSFLGQQKETQYF. The CDR3, as DNA: TGTGCCAGCAGTTTCTTGGGACAGCAGAAAGAGACCCAGTACTTC.

The chain combines TRBV6-2 or TRBV6-3 with TRBJ2-1, with TRBD2 matching over 12 bases. This CDR3 is built from 16 residues. CDR1 MNHEY and CDR2 SVGEGT come from the germline V gene. The trim removed 2 bases at V and 10 bases at J, leaving 9 bases unmatched. In DNA form, the CDR3 reads TGTGCCAGCAGTTACCTAGCGGGGGGGAGAATGACGGAGCAGTTCTTC. Its protein is CASSYLAGGRMTEQFF.

This clone showed up just once. The chain is built from TRBV12-3 or TRBV12-4 and TRBJ1-1; 7 bases agree with TRBD1. CDR3 length: 13 residues. Trimming took 3 bases from V and 6 from J; bases not matched to a gene: 4. The CDR3 DNA reads as TGTGCCAGCAGTTTCAGGACAGGACCTGAAGCTTTCTTT. Its translation: CASSFRTGPEAFF.

The J gene is TRBJ1-2, the V gene TRBV12-3 or TRBV12-4, with 9 positions matching TRBD1. The CDR3 is made up of 13 amino acids. Germline trimming cut 6 bases from V and 6 bases from J; bases unmatched to any gene: 5. CDR3 coding DNA: TGTGCCAGCAGCCCCCGGACAGGGGATGGCTACACCTTC. Its translation is CASSPRTGDGYTF.

The gene calls are TRBV19 and TRBJ2-5, with unresolved D. CDR3 length: 14 residues. The ends were cut back, 4 bases at V and 1 base at J, with 10 bases in the middle. Germline V gives CDR1 LNHDA, CDR2 SQIVND (reference sequence). The CDR3 reads CASSTGYIQETQYF. CDR3 in DNA: TGTGCCAGTAGTACAGGTTATATCCAAGAGACCCAGTACTTC.

This chain uses TRBV5-1 with TRBJ2-3, with 10 bases lining up with TRBD2. The CDR3 consists of 14 residues. Trimming cost V 4 bases and J 5 bases; bases outside gene matches: 4. Germline V gives CDR1 SGHRS, CDR2 YFSETQ. CDR3 sequence: CASSGGTSEDTQYF. CDR3 nucleotides: TGCGCCAGCAGCGGCGGGACTAGCGAAGATACGCAGTATTTT.

The chain uses TRBV7-2 and TRBJ2-2, with D unresolved. In germline, CDR1 is SGHTA, CDR2 FQGNSA. The CDR3 has 13 residues. With 0 bases removed from V and 8 bases from J, the gap between germline ends came to 7 bases. The CDR3 bases are TGTGCCAGCAGCTTAGCTGGGCGAGGGGAGCTGTTTTTT. It is translated as CASSLAGRGELFF.

The chain is built from TRBV30 and TRBJ1-4; D is undetermined. The CDR3 is 13 amino acids. Per germline, CDR1 GTSNPN and CDR2 SVGIG (reference sequence). Trimming pared 0 bases from V and 8 bases from J, leaving 10 bases between. CDR3 sequence: CAWSVRMREKLFF. As DNA, the CDR3 is TGTGCCTGGAGTGTACGAATGAGGGAAAAACTGTTTTTT.

The chain combines TRBV4-3 with TRBJ2-2; D uncertain. Trimming stripped 0 bases from V and 2 bases from J, with 13 bases between. Germline V lookup: CDR1 LGHNA, CDR2 YSLEER. The CDR3 is 17 residues long. The CDR3 DNA sequence: TGCGCCAGCAGCCAAGAATTCGACACCTCAAACACCGGGGAGCTGTTTTTT. It is translated as CASSQEFDTSNTGELFF.

V is TRBV7-2 and J is TRBJ1-3, with D possibly matching TRBD1 (5 bases). Trimming stripped 2 bases from V and 0 bases from J, with 11 bases between. Per the germline V gene, CDR1 is SGHTA and CDR2 is FQGNSA. The CDR3 totals 16 residues. This CDR3 is CASSLNGAASGNTIYF. CDR3 in DNA: TGTGCCAGCAGCTTAAATGGGGCAGCCTCTGGAAACACCATATATTTT.

CDR3 residues: CASSYLRGGTEAFF. DNA of the CDR3: TGTGCCAGCAGTTACCTTCGAGGGGGCACTGAAGCTTTCTTT. The V and J genes are TRBV6-5 and TRBJ1-1; possibly TRBD1 for D (6 bases). Germline CDR1 reads MNHEY; CDR2 reads SVGAGI. The CDR3 runs 14 residues. Trimming removed 2 bases from V and 4 bases from J, with 11 bases in between.

The rearrangement links TRBV21-1 to TRBJ2-2; TRBD2 reflects the table's D call only, with no check against the DNA. TRBV21-1 counts as a pseudogene. This CDR3 is 15 amino acids long. CDR3 nucleotide sequence: TGTGCCAGCAGCAAAGTGGAGGGAGACACCGGGGAGCTGTTTTTT. Protein product: CASSKVEGDTGELFF.

This clone was picked up a small number of times. This chain links TRBV13 with TRBJ1-2, with TRBD1 identical over 8 bases. V trimming: 3 bases; J trimming: 5 bases; junction bases outside the gene matches: 5. There are 14 residues in the CDR3. The germline gives CDR1 PRHDT, CDR2 FYEKMQ (reference sequence). The CDR3 reads CASSFGTGNYGYTF. For the CDR3, the DNA is TGTGCCAGCAGCTTTGGGACAGGCAATTATGGCTACACCTTC.

The V and J genes are TRBV7-2 and TRBJ1-2, with a tentative D call TRBD1 (6 bases). Germline V gene data show CDR1 as SGHTA and CDR2 as FQGNSA. The CDR3 runs to 13 residues. Trimming left V 7 bases short and J 10 bases short, with 19 bases between. The CDR3 region is CASIPRDKVFYTF. The CDR3 bases are TGTGCCAGCATCCCGAGGGACAAGGTCTTCTACACCTTC.

The genes are TRBV7-9 and TRBJ1-5; TRBD1 agrees at 10 bases. Germline V gene lookup returns CDR1 SEHNR and CDR2 FQNEAQ (reference sequence). Losses at the gene ends were 5 bases for V and 3 bases for J; bases not matched to a gene: 4. The CDR3 has 15 residues. The DNA for the CDR3 is TGTGCCAGCAGCGCGGGACAGGGGTTCAATCAGCCCCAGCATTTT. Translating gives CASSAGQGFNQPQHF. Combining the CDR3 with reference TRBV7-9 and TRBJ1-5 gives the whole variable domain DTGVSQNPRHKITKRGQNVTFRCDPISEHNRLYWYRQTLGQGPEFLTYFQNEAQLEKSRLLSDRFSAERPKGSFSTLEIQRTEQGDSAMYLCASSAGQGFNQPQHFGDGTRLSIL.